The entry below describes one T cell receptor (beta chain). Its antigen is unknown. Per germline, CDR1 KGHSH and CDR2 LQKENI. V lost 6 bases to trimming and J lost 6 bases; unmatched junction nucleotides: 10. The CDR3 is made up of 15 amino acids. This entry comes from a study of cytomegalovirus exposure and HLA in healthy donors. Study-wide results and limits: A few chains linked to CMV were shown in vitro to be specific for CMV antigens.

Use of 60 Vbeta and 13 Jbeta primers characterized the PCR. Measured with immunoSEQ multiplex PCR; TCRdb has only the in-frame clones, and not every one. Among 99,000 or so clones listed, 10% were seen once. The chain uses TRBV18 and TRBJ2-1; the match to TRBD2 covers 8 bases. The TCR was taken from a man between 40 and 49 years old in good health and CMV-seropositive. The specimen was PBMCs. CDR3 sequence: CASSPSGTSGNEQFF. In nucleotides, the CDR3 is TGTGCCAGCTCCCCAAGCGGGACTAGTGGCAATGAGCAGTTCTTC.